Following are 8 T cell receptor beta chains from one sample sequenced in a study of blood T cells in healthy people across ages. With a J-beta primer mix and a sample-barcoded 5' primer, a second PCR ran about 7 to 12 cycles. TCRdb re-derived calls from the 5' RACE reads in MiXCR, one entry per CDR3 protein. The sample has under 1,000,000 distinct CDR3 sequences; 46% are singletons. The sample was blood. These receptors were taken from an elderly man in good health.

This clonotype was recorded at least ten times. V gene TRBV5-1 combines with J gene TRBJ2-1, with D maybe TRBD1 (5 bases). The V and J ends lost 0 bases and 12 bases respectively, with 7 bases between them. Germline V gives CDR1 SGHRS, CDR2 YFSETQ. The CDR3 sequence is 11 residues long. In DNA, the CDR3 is TGCGCCAGCAGCTTGGGGGGCGGGCAGTTCTTC. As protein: CASSLGGGQFF.

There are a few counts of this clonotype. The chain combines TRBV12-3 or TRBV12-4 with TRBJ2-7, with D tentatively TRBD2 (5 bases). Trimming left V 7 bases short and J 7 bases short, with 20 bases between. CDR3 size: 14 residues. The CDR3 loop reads CASTLRLATGEQYF. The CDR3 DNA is TGTGCCAGCACCCTGAGACTGGCAACGGGGGAGCAGTACTTC.

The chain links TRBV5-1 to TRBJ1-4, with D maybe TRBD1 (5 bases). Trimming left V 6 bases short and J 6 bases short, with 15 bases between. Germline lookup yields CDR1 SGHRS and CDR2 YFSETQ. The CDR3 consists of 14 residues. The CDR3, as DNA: TGCGCCAGCAAGCTTGGGGCGGGGGATGAAAAACTGTTTTTT. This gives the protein CASKLGAGDEKLFF.

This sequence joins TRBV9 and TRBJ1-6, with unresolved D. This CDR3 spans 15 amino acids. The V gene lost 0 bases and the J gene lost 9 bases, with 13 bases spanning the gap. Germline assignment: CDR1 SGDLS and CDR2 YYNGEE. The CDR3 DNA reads TGTGCCAGCAGCGTAGCCGGGTCCTCGGGTTCACCCCTCCACTTT. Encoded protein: CASSVAGSSGSPLHF.

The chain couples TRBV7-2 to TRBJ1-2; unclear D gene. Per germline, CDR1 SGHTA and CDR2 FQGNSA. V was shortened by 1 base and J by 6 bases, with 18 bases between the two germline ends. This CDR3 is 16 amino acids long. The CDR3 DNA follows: TGTGCCAGCAGCTTAGTAGACCGTCTACTCCCCAATGGCTACACCTTC. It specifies CASSLVDRLLPNGYTF.

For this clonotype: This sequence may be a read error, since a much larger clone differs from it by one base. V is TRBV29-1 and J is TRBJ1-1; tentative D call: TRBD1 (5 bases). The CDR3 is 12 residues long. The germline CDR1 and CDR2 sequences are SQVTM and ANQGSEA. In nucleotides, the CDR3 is TGCAGCGTTGGGGCGGTGGACACTGAATCTTTCTTT. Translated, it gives CSVGAVDTESFF.

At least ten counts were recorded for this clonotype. As DNA, the CDR3 is TGTGCCCTCGACAGGGGGGTAGAAGAGACCCAGTACTTC. As protein: CALDRGVEETQYF. This chain links TRBV10-3 with TRBJ2-5; TRBD1 matches at 9 bases. The germline V gene encodes CDR1 ENHRY and CDR2 SYGVKD. V was clipped by 11 bases and J by 3 bases; unmatched bases: 7. This CDR3 spans 13 amino acids.

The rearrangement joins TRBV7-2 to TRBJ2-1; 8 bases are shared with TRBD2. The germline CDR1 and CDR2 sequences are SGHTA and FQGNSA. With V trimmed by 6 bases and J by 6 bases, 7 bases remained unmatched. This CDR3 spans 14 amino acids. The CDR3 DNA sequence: TGTGCCAGCAGTGGGACTAGAGGGGCCAATGAGCAGTTCTTC. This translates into CASSGTRGANEQFF.